This entry lists 16 T cell receptor beta chains sequenced from one sample in a study of shared clonotypes between healthy human individuals. Produced via immunoSEQ multiplex PCR; TCRdb's table is partial and in-frame only. This table holds roughly 410,000 clones, 90% to 98% found once. Sequencing was done on a sample of memory CD8+ T cells sorted from blood. Subset of the sample: CD45RO+ cells pooled with CCR7-negative TemRA cells. The receptors originated from a man aged 25 to 45 in good health.

The chain carries TRBV9 and TRBJ2-2; the D call may be TRBD1 or TRBD2 (5 bases each). The length of the CDR3 is 13 residues. Germline V CDR1 and CDR2: SGDLS, YYNGEE. Trimming removed 3 bases at V and 6 bases at J, with 9 bases between. The CDR3 loop is CASSEGTPGELFF. The CDR3 DNA reads as TGTGCCAGCAGCGAGGGGACCCCCGGGGAGCTGTTTTTT.

The chain links TRBV6-5 to TRBJ2-5, with D possibly matching TRBD2 (6 bases). CDR1 is MNHEY and CDR2 is SVGAGI in the germline V gene. The CDR3 covers 14 residues. The ends were cut back, 6 bases at V and 4 bases at J, with 15 bases in the middle. The DNA for the CDR3 is TGTGCCAGCAGGACGGACTACGGGCGAGAGACCCAGTACTTC. It is translated as CASRTDYGRETQYF.

This clone was found once. The chain employs TRBV6-5 and TRBJ2-3; weak D call: TRBD2 (5 bases). The CDR3 length is 12 residues. V was cut by 6 bases and J by 6 bases, with 10 bases left in between. Germline V gene data show CDR1 as MNHEY and CDR2 as SVGAGI. DNA for the CDR3: TGTGCCAGCAGCCAACCGGGGGATACGCAGTATTTT. Protein: CASSQPGDTQYF.

The rearrangement links TRBV10-3 to TRBJ1-2; perhaps TRBD1 as D (5 bases). Per the germline V gene, CDR1 is ENHRY and CDR2 is SYGVKD. Trimming took 6 bases from V and 2 from J, leaving 16 bases between them. The CDR3 loop spans 15 amino acids. CDR3 amino acids: CAIRTGPSINYGYTF. The CDR3 DNA reads TGTGCCATCAGAACGGGACCGTCAATAAACTATGGCTACACCTTC.

The gene calls are TRBV11-2 and TRBJ2-3, with TRBD2 matching 9 bases. Trimming at V came to 8 bases and at J to 3 bases, leaving 6 bases not matched to a gene. This CDR3 has 14 amino acids. Germline-derived CDR1 and CDR2 are SGHAT and FQNNGV. CDR3 coding DNA: TGTGCCAGCTCAAATAGCGGGAGAACAGATACGCAGTATTTT. It translates to CASSNSGRTDTQYF.

The rearrangement links TRBV11-2 to TRBJ2-7, with 9 bases aligning to TRBD1. The CDR3 totals 16 residues. V lost 3 bases and J lost 0; bases outside the gene matches: 6. Per the germline V gene, CDR1 is SGHAT and CDR2 is FQNNGV. CDR3 region: CASSLSRDRASYEQYF. CDR3 nucleotides: TGTGCCAGCAGCTTGTCAAGGGACAGGGCCTCCTACGAGCAGTACTTC.

The V gene is TRBV4-1, the J gene TRBJ2-2; TRBD2 aligns across 12 bases. The CDR3 loop spans 17 amino acids. V trimming: 0 bases; J trimming: 6 bases; junction bases outside the gene matches: 5. CDR1 and CDR2 from the germline V gene are MGHRA and YSYEKL. The CDR3 nucleotides read TGCGCCAGCAGCCAAGATAAGACTAGCGGGAGTCCCGGGGAGCTGTTTTTT. As protein: CASSQDKTSGSPGELFF.

The chain combines TRBV29-1 with TRBJ1-2, with 8 nucleotides matching TRBD1. CDR3 length: 12 amino acids. J gave up 8 bases and V 5 bases, and 7 bases lay outside the gene matches. The germline CDR1 and CDR2 sequences are SQVTM and ANQGSEA. The CDR3 coding sequence is TGCAGCGTTAACCAGGGGGCGAGCGGCTACACCTTC. This translates into CSVNQGASGYTF.

The chain combines TRBV27 with TRBJ2-3; 8 bases fit TRBD1. The V gene end was trimmed by 4 bases and the J gene end by 3 bases; junction bases not matched to a gene: 6. Germline V lookup: CDR1 MNHEY, CDR2 SMNVEV (reference sequence). The CDR3 is 15 residues long. CDR3 DNA: TGTGCCAGCAGTTCCTGGACAGGGAGAACAGATACGCAGTATTTT. Encoded protein: CASSSWTGRTDTQYF.

The gene calls are TRBV27 and TRBJ2-1, with D tentatively TRBD2 (7 bases). V was cut by 6 bases and J by 2 bases, with 17 bases left in between. The CDR3 has 16 amino acids. Germline values: CDR1 MNHEY, CDR2 SMNVEV (reference sequence). The CDR3 is CASSRGGDNAYNEQFF. The CDR3 nucleotides read TGTGCCAGCAGCAGAGGGGGGGACAATGCCTACAATGAGCAGTTCTTC.

The chain employs TRBV11-2 and TRBJ2-3, with a weak D call TRBD2 (6 bases). The V and J ends lost 0 bases and 6 bases respectively, with 13 bases between them. CDR3 length: 15 residues. CDR1 SGHAT and CDR2 FQNNGV come from the germline V gene. The CDR3 DNA reads TGTGCCAGCAGCTTAGAGCCTCTAGCGACCGATACGCAGTATTTT. As protein: CASSLEPLATDTQYF. Supplemented by reference TRBV11-2 and TRBJ2-3, the full variable domain reads EAGVAQSPRYKIIEKRQSVAFWCNPISGHATLYWYQQILGQGPKLLIQFQNNGVVDDSQLPKDRFSAERLKGVDSTLKIQPAKLEDSAVYLCASSLEPLATDTQYFGPGTRLTVL.

The V gene is TRBV14, the J gene TRBJ2-3; possibly TRBD2 for D (6 bases). Per germline, CDR1 SGHDN and CDR2 FVKESK. V was pared by 5 bases and J by 3 bases, with 12 bases between. The CDR3 covers 14 residues. The chain's CDR3 is CASSSLGTTDTQYF. DNA for the CDR3: TGTGCCAGCAGCTCTCTCGGGACTACAGATACGCAGTATTTT.

This clone was seen once. V is TRBV2 and J is TRBJ2-7, with no clear D. This CDR3 spans 13 amino acids. Per germline, CDR1 SNHLY and CDR2 FYNNEI. V lost 4 bases to trimming and J lost 6 bases, with 13 bases between them. This CDR3 reads CASSVPRWGEQYF. The CDR3 nucleotides read TGTGCCAGCAGTGTTCCTAGATGGGGCGAGCAGTACTTC.

V gene TRBV27 combines with J gene TRBJ2-7; 11 bases match TRBD2. The CDR3 contains 15 residues. V lost 2 bases, J lost 5 bases, and 5 bases stayed unmatched. The V gene's germline CDR1 is MNHEY and CDR2 SMNVEV (reference sequence). The CDR3 here is CASSLIAGGPNEQYF. In DNA form, the CDR3 reads TGTGCCAGCAGTTTAATAGCGGGAGGGCCGAACGAGCAGTACTTC.

This rearrangement joins TRBV2 to TRBJ1-2; TRBD1 matches at 9 bases. This CDR3 contains 13 residues. In germline, CDR1 is SNHLY, CDR2 FYNNEI. V gave up 4 bases and J gave up 8 bases; unmatched junction bases: 5. Here the CDR3 reads CASSAGQGGGYTF. DNA for the CDR3: TGTGCCAGCAGTGCGGGACAGGGCGGCGGCTACACCTTC. Variable domain in full (rest from reference TRBV2 and TRBJ1-2): EPEVTQTPSHQVTQMGQEVILRCVPISNHLYFYWYRQILGQKVEFLVSFYNNEISEKSEIFDDQFSVERPDGSNFTLKIRSTKLEDSAMYFCASSAGQGGGYTFGSGTRLTVV.

The chain combines TRBV13 with TRBJ2-3; 11 nucleotides agree with TRBD2. This CDR3 region has 16 residues. Germline CDR1 is PRHDT and CDR2 is FYEKMQ (reference sequence). After removal of 5 bases from V and 4 bases from J, the junction contained 8 bases not matched to a gene. Here the CDR3 DNA reads TGTGCCAGCAGCAACATAGCGGGAGGGGCGGCAGATACGCAGTATTTT. Translated: CASSNIAGGAADTQYF.